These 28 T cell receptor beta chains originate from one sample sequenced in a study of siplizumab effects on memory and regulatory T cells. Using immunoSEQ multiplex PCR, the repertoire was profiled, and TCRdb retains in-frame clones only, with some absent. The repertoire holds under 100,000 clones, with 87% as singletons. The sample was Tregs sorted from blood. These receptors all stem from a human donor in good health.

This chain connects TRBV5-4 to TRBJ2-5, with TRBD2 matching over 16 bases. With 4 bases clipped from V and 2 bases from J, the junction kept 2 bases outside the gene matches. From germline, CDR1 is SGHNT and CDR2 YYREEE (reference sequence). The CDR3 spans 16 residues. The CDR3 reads CASSQGLAGGQETQYF. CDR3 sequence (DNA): TGTGCCAGCAGCCAGGGACTAGCGGGGGGGCAAGAGACCCAGTACTTC.

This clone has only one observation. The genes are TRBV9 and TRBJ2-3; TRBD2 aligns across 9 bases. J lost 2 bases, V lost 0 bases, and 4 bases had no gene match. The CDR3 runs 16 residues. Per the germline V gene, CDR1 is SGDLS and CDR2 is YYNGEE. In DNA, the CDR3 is TGTGCCAGCAGCGTAGTGCCGGGACTAGCCACAGATACGCAGTATTTT. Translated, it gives CASSVVPGLATDTQYF. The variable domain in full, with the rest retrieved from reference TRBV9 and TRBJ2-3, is DSGVTQTPKHLITATGQRVTLRCSPRSGDLSVYWYQQSLDQGLQFLIQYYNGEERAKGNILERFSAQQFPDLHSELNLSSLELGDSALYFCASSVVPGLATDTQYFGPGTRLTVL.

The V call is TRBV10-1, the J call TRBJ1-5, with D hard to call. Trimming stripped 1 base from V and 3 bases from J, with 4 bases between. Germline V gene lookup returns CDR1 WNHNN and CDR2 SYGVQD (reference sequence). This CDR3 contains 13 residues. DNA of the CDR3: TGCGCCAGCAGTGAGTACGTCAATCAGCCCCAGCATTTT. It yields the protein CASSEYVNQPQHF.

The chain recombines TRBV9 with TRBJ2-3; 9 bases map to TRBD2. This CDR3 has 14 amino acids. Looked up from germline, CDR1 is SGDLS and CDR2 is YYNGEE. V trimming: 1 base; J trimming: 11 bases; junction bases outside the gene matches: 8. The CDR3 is CASSVRRTSERQYF. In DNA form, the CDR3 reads TGTGCCAGCAGCGTACGAAGGACTAGCGAGCGGCAGTATTTT.

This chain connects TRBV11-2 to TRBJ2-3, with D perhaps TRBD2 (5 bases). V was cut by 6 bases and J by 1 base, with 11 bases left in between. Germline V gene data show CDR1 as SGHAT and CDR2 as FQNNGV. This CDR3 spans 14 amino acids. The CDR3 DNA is TGTGCCAGCAGGCTCCCCGGGGGCACAGATACGCAGTATTTT. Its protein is CASRLPGGTDTQYF.

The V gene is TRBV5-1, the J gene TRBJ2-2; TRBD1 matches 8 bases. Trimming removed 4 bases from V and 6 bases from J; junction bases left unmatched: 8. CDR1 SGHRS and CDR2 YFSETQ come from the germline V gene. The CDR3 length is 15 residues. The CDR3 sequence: CASSTQGAEAGELFF. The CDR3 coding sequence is TGCGCCAGCAGCACCCAGGGGGCTGAGGCCGGGGAGCTGTTTTTT.

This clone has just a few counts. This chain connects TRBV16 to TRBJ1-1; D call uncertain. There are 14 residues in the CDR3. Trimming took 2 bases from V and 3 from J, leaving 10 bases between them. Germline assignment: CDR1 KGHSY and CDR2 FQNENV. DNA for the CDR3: TGTGCCAGCAGCCAAGTACAGCATTACACTGAAGCTTTCTTT. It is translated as CASSQVQHYTEAFF.

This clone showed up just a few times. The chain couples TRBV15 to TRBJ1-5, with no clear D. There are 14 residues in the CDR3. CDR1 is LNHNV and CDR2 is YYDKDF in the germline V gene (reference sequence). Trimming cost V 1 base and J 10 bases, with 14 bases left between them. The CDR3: CATSRGQERHPQHF. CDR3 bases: TGTGCCACCAGCAGAGGGCAGGAAAGACATCCCCAGCATTTT.

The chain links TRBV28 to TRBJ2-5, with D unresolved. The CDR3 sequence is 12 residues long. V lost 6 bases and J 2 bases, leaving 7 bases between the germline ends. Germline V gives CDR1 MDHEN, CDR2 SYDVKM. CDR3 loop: CASRDQQETQYF. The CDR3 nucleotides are TGTGCCAGCAGAGACCAGCAAGAGACCCAGTACTTC.

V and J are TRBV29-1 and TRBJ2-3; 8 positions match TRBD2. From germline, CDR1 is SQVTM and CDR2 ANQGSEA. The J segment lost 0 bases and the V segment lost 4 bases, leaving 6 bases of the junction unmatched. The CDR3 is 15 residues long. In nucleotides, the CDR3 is TGCAGCGTTGCACTAGCGGCCCCTAGCACAGATACGCAGTATTTT. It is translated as CSVALAAPSTDTQYF.

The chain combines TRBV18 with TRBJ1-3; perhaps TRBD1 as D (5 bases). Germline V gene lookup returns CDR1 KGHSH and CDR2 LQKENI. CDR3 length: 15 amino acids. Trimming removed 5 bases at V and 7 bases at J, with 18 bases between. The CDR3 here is CASSWTADTGNTIYF. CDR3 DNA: TGTGCCAGCTCATGGACGGCCGACACAGGCAACACCATATATTTT.

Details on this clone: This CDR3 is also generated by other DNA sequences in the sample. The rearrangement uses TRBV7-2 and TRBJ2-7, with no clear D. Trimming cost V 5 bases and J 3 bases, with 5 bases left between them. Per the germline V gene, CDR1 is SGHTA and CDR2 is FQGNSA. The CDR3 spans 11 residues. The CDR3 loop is CASSRSYEQYF. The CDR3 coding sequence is TGTGCCAGCAGCCGGAGCTACGAGCAGTACTTC.

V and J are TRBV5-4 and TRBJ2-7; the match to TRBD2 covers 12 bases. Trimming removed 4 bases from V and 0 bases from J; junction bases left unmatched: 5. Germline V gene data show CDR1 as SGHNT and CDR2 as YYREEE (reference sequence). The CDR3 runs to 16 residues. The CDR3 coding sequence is TGTGCCAGCAGCCCACTAGCGGGGGGATCCTCCTACGAGCAGTACTTC. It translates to CASSPLAGGSSYEQYF.

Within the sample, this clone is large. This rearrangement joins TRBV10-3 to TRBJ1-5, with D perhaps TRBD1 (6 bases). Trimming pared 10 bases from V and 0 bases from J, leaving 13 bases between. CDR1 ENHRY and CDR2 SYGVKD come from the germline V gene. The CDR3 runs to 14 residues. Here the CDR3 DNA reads TGTGCCACGAGACAGGCCTATAGCAATCAGCCCCAGCATTTT. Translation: CATRQAYSNQPQHF.

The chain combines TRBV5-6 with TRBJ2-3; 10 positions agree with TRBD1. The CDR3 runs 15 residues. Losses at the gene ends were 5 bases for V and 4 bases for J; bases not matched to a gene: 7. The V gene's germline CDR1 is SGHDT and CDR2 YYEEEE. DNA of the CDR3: TGTGCCAGCAGATGGGGGACAGGGGCTCCAGATACGCAGTATTTT. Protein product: CASRWGTGAPDTQYF.

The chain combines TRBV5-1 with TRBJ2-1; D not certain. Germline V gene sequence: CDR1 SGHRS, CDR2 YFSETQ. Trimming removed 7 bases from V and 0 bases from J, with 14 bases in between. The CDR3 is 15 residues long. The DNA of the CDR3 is TGCGCCAGCTGGGATAGCATGAGCTCCTACAATGAGCAGTTCTTC. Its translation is CASWDSMSSYNEQFF.

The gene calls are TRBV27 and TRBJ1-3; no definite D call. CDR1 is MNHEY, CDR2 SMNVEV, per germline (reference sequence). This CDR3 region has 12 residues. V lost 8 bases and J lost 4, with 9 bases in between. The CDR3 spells CASRSQGNTIYF. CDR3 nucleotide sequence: TGTGCCAGCCGCTCCCAGGGAAACACCATATATTTT.

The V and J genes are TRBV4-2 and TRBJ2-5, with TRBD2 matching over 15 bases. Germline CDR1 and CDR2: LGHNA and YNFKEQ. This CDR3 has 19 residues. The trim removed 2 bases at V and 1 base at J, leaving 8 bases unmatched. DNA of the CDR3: TGTGCCAGCAGCCAAAAAATAGGGACTAGCGGGGGGCGCCAAGAGACCCAGTACTTC. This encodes CASSQKIGTSGGRQETQYF.

For the CDR3, the DNA is TGTGCCAGCAGCCTAAGGAGGCGCCAGCAAGAGACCCAGTACTTC. As protein: CASSLRRRQQETQYF. The chain uses TRBV7-2 and TRBJ2-5, with TRBD2 as a possible D gene (5 bases). Germline V CDR1 and CDR2: SGHTA, FQGNSA. V gave up 5 bases and J gave up 2 bases, with 15 bases separating them. This CDR3 has 15 amino acids.

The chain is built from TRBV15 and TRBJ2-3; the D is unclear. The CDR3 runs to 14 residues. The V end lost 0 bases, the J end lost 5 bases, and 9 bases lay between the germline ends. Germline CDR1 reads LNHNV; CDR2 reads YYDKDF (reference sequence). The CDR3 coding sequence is TGTGCCACCAGCAGAGATCGAGGAAGAGATACGCAGTATTTT. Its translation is CATSRDRGRDTQYF.

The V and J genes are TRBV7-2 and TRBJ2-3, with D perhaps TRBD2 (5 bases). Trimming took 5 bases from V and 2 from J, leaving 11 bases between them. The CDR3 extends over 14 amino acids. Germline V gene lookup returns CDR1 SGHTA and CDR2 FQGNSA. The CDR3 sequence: CASSPTSPTDTQYF. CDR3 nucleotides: TGTGCCAGCAGCCCAACTAGTCCCACAGATACGCAGTATTTT.

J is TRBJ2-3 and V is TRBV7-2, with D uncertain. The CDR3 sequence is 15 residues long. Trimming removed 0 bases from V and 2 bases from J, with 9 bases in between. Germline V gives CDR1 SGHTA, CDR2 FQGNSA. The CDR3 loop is CASSLAQRVTDTQYF. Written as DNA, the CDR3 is TGTGCCAGCAGCTTAGCCCAACGGGTCACAGATACGCAGTATTTT.

CDR3 loop: CASSPGLSSYNEQFF. The CDR3 coding sequence is TGTGCCAGCAGCCCCGGACTGAGCTCCTACAATGAGCAGTTCTTC. This sequence joins TRBV5-4 and TRBJ2-1; D perhaps matches TRBD2 (5 bases). Per the germline V gene, CDR1 is SGHNT and CDR2 is YYREEE (reference sequence). CDR3 length: 15 amino acids. With 4 bases removed from V and 0 bases from J, the gap between germline ends came to 11 bases. The entire variable domain, with the rest obtained from reference TRBV5-4 and TRBJ2-1, is as follows: ETGVTQSPTHLIKTRGQQVTLRCSSQSGHNTVSWYQQALGQGPQFIFQYYREEENGRGNFPPRFSGLQFPNYSSELNVNALELDDSALYLCASSPGLSSYNEQFFGPGTRLTVL.

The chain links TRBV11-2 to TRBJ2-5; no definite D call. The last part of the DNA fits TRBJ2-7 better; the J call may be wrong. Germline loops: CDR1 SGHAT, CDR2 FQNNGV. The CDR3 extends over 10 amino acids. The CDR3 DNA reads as TGTGCCAGCAGCAACTACGAGCAGTACTTC. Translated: CASSNYEQYF.

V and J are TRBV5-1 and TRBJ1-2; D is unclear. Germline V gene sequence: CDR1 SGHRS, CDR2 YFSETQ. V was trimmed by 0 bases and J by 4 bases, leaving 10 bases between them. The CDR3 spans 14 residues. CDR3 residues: CASSLGSTLYGYTF. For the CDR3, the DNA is TGCGCCAGCAGCTTGGGAAGTACCCTCTATGGCTACACCTTC.

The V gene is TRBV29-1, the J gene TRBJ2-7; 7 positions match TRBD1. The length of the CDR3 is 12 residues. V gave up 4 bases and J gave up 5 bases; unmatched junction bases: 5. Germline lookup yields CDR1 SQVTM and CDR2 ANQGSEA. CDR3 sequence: CSVVRGRDEQYF. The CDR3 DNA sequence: TGCAGCGTTGTGAGGGGGCGGGACGAGCAGTACTTC.

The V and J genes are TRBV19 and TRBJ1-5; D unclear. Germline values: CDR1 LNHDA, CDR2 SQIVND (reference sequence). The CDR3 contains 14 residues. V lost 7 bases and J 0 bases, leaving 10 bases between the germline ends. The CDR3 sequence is CASKRVYSNQPQHF. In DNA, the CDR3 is TGTGCCAGTAAGAGGGTTTATAGCAATCAGCCCCAGCATTTT.

The CDR3 nucleotides read TGTGCCAGCAGTACTTGGACAGGGGAGGTAGCCAAAAACATTCAGTACTTC. Its protein is CASSTWTGEVAKNIQYF. The chain carries TRBV27 and TRBJ2-4; TRBD1 agrees at 9 bases. Trimming cost V 5 bases and J 0 bases; bases outside gene matches: 8. Germline loops: CDR1 MNHEY, CDR2 SMNVEV (reference sequence). The CDR3 spans 17 residues.